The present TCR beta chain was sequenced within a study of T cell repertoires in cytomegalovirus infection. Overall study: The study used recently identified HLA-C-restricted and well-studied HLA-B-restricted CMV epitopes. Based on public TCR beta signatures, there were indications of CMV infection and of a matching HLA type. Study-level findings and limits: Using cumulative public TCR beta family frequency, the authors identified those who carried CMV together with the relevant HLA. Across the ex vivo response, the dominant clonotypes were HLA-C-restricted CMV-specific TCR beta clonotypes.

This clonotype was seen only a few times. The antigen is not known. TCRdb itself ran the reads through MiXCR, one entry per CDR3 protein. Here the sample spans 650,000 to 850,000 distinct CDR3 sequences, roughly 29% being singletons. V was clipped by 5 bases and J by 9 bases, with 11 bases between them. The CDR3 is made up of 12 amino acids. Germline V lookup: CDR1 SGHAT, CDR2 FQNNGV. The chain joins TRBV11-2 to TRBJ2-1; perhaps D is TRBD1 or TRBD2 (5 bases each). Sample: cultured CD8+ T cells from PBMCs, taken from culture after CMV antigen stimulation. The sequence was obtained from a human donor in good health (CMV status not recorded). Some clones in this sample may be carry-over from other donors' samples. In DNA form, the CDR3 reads TGTGCCAGCAGCCGAGGGGCGCTTGAGCAGTTCTTC. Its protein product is CASSRGALEQFF.